The text below deals with one TCR beta chain. This CDR3 has 11 amino acids. The germline gives CDR1 MNHEY, CDR2 SVGAGI. The record originates from a study of blood T cell repertoires in COVID-19. Measured with immunoSEQ multiplex PCR; TCRdb has only the in-frame clones, and not every one. The sample consists of roughly 250,000 clones, 88% of them appearing once. The specimen sequenced was peripheral blood. The clonotype comes from a woman in her 30s with acute or convalescent COVID-19. The chain has TRBV6-5 and TRBJ1-2; D possibly corresponds to TRBD1 (5 bases). The CDR3 DNA sequence: TGTGCAGTGTGGGGCTACTATGGCTACACCTTC. This sequence encodes CAVWGYYGYTF.